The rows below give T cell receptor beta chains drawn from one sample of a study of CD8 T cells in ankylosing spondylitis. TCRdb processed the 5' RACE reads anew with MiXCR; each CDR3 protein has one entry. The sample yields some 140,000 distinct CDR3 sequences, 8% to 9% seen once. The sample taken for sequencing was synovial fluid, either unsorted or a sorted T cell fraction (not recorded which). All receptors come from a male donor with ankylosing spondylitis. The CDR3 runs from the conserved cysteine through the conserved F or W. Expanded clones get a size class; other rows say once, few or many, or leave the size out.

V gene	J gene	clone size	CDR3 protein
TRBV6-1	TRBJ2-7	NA	CASRTRYSSYEQYF
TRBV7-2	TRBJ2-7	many	CASSSTSGDSYEQYF
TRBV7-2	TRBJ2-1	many	CASGPPAGSSYNEQFF
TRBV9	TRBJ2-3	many	CASSVGNSGSTQYF
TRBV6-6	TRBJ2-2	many	CAILTGNTGELFF
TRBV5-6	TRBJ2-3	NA	CASSPPYGTSASDTQYF
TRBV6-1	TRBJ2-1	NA	CASSQELRLVNNEQFF
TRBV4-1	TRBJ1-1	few	CASSGGGNTEAFF
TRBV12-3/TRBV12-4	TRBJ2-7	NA	CALTLSEQPGSYNEQYF
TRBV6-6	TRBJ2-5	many	CASRLTGRETQYF
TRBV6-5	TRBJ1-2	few	CASSRMDDGYTF
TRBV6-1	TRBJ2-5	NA	CASSQTSGQETQYF
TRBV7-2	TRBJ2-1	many	CASSLDFKGSEQFF
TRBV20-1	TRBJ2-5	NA	CSAWLREAGKTQYF
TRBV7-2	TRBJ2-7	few	CASSPGGAGGAYEQYF
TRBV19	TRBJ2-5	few	CASSIGAVQETQYF
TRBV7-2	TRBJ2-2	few	CASSPGRANTGELFF
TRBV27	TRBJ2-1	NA	CASSLAGVTYNEQFF
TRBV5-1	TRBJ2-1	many	CASSLATGSGEQFF
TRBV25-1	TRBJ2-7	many	CASSRVGYEQYF
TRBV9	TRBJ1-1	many	CASSASGHPNTEAFF
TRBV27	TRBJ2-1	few	CASSLPPLARGGEQFF
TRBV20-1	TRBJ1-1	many	CSVPGDAGEAFF
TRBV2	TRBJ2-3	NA	CASRTSGTDTQYF
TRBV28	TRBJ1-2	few	CASSLSAGVYGYTF
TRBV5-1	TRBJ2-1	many	CASSSGDWDFNEQFF
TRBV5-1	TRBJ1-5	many	CASRQGDSNQPQHF
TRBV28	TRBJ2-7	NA	CASRGDSFQSEQYF
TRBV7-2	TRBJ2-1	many	CASSKLAGGLNEQFF
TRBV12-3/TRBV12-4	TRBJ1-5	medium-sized	CASSSTPPFQHF
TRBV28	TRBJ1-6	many	CASSPTGMPPLHF
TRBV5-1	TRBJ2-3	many	CASSRELAGVPDTQYF
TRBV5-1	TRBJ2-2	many	CASSLDGEATGELFF
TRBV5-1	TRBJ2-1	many	CASSLHSGTHYNEQFF
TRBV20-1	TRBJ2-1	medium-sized	CSARAGSEQFF
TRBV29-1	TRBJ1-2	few	CSVGDSSPYGYTF
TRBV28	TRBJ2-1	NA	CASSLFGTGKNEQFF
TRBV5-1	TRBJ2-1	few	CASSTTGLAGGEQFF
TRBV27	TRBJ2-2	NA	CASSSGQGIFTGELFF
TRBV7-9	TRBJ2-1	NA	CASTPLREQFF
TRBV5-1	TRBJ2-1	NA	CASSTGIHPGDEQFF
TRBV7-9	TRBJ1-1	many	CASSLFGNTEAFF
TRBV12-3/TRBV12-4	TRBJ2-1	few	CASSFRSAGVGNEQFF
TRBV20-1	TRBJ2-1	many	CSARPYYQGLVLSNEQFF
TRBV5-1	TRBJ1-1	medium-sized	CASSLAPGSKTEAFF
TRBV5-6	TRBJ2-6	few	CASSLGQSGANVLTF
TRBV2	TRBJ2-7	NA	CASTGPGPYEQYF
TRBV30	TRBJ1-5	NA	CAWSHRERQPQHF
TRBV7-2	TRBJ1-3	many	CASSPANRNTIYF